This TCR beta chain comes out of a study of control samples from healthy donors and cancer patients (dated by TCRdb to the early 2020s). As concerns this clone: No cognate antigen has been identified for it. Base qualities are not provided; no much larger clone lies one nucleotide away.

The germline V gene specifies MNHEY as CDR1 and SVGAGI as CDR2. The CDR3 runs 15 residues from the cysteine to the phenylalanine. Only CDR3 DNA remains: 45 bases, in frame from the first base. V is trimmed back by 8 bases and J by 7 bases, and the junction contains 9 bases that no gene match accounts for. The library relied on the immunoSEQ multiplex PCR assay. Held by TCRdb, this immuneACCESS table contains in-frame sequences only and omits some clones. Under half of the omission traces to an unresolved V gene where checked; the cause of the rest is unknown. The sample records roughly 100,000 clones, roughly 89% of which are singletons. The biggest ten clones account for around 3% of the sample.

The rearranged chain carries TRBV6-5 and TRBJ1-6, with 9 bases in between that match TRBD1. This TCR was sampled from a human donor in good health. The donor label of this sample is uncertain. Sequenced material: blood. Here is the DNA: TGTGCCAGCGAATCCGGGGGGACAGGGAATTCACCCCTCCACTTT. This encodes CASESGGTGNSPLHF.